These 21 T cell receptor beta chains originate from one sample sequenced in a study of blood T cell repertoires in COVID-19. Using immunoSEQ multiplex PCR, the repertoire was profiled, and TCRdb retains in-frame clones only, with some absent. The sample holds 250,000 to 300,000 clones; 80% to 90% are singletons and the top ten take roughly 5%. Material for sequencing was peripheral blood. These TCRs come from a man older than 75 with acute or convalescent COVID-19.

The chain combines TRBV12-3 or TRBV12-4 with TRBJ1-5, with a possible D match to TRBD1 (5 bases). V was shortened by 5 bases and J by 7 bases, with 9 bases between the two germline ends. This CDR3 spans 12 amino acids. CDR3 protein: CASSRQKQPQHF. The DNA of the CDR3 is TGTGCCAGCAGTCGACAGAAACAGCCCCAGCATTTT.

V is TRBV18 and J is TRBJ2-5; D call uncertain. The CDR3 sequence is 14 residues long. Germline V gives CDR1 KGHSH, CDR2 LQKENI. V was shortened by 3 bases and J by 1 base, with 9 bases between the two germline ends. The CDR3 DNA reads as TGTGCCAGCTCACCCGTCTGGAGCCAAGAGACCCAGTACTTC. Its protein product is CASSPVWSQETQYF.

The chain employs TRBV5-1 and TRBJ2-1, with TRBD1 identical over 9 bases. The germline CDR1 and CDR2 sequences are SGHRS and YFSETQ. V was clipped by 4 bases and J by 8 bases; unmatched bases: 4. CDR3 length: 13 residues. CDR3 region: CASSPGQGHEQFF. CDR3 DNA sequence: TGCGCCAGCAGCCCGGGACAGGGCCATGAGCAGTTCTTC.

The rearrangement uses TRBV7-3 and TRBJ2-7; no clear D. Germline V CDR1 and CDR2: SGHTA, FQGTGA. This CDR3 contains 14 residues. The V and J ends lost 1 base and 1 base respectively, with 8 bases between them. The CDR3 here is CASSLNEASYEQYF. DNA for the CDR3: TGTGCCAGCAGCTTAAATGAGGCTTCCTACGAGCAGTACTTC.

The J gene is TRBJ2-7, the V gene TRBV6-5; 8 bases align to TRBD1. This CDR3 is 13 amino acids long. V lost 7 bases and J lost 5; bases outside the gene matches: 7. Germline V CDR1 and CDR2: MNHEY, SVGAGI. Here the CDR3 reads CASTMDRDHEQYF. The CDR3 bases are TGTGCCAGCACCATGGACAGGGACCACGAGCAGTACTTC.

The chain recombines TRBV3-1 (or the pseudogene TRBV3-2) with TRBJ1-2; D is undetermined. CDR1 and CDR2 from the germline V gene are LGHDT and YNNKEL (reference sequence). Trimming took off 5 bases at V and 6 bases at J, with 13 bases between the two ends. This CDR3 is built from 13 residues. The CDR3, as DNA: TGTGCCAGCAGCTTACGGACGGGAAATGGCTACACCTTC. Its translation: CASSLRTGNGYTF.

This chain joins TRBV19 and TRBJ1-6; 10 bases fit TRBD1. After removal of 7 bases from V and 5 bases from J, the junction contained 5 bases not matched to a gene. The CDR3 has 15 amino acids. Germline V gene sequence: CDR1 LNHDA, CDR2 SQIVND (reference sequence). The CDR3 DNA is TGTGCCAGTACCCGGGACAGGGGAGATAATTCACCCCTCCACTTT. It is translated as CASTRDRGDNSPLHF.

The chain uses TRBV3-1 (or the pseudogene TRBV3-2) and TRBJ1-2; tentatively, D is TRBD1 (5 bases). CDR3 size: 14 residues. In germline, CDR1 is LGHDT, CDR2 YNNKEL (reference sequence). Trimming took off 1 base at V and 0 bases at J, with 6 bases between the two ends. The CDR3 nucleotides read TGTGCCAGCAGCCAAGGGGGGGCTAACTATGGCTACACCTTC. As protein: CASSQGGANYGYTF.

The chain recombines TRBV2 with TRBJ2-3; 10 nucleotides align to TRBD2. The CDR3 extends over 18 amino acids. V was clipped by 1 base and J by 3 bases; unmatched bases: 10. Germline V gene sequence: CDR1 SNHLY, CDR2 FYNNEI. The CDR3: CASSEVFLAGGGTDTQYF. DNA of the CDR3: TGTGCCAGCAGTGAAGTATTCTTAGCGGGAGGTGGGACAGATACGCAGTATTTT.

The rearrangement uses TRBV7-2 and TRBJ2-3, with unresolved D. Germline V gives CDR1 SGHTA, CDR2 FQGNSA. The V and J ends lost 1 base and 2 bases respectively, with 7 bases between them. The CDR3 is 14 residues long. CDR3 sequence: CASSLGPVTDTQYF. The CDR3 DNA follows: TGTGCCAGCAGCTTAGGGCCCGTCACAGATACGCAGTATTTT.

The genes are TRBV19 and TRBJ1-5; the D gene is possibly TRBD1 (5 bases). V lost 7 bases to trimming and J lost 5 bases, with 18 bases between them. CDR3 size: 15 residues. Germline loops: CDR1 LNHDA, CDR2 SQIVND (reference sequence). CDR3 DNA sequence: TGTGCCAGTACCTCCTTAGACAGATTTGATCAGCCCCAGCATTTT. Amino acids: CASTSLDRFDQPQHF. The full variable domain, rest sourced from reference TRBV19 and TRBJ1-5, is DGGITQSPKYLFRKEGQNVTLSCEQNLNHDAMYWYRQDPGQGLRLIYYSQIVNDFQKGDIAEGYSVSREKKESFPLTVTSAQKNPTAFYLCASTSLDRFDQPQHFGDGTRLSIL.

CDR3 sequence (DNA): TGTGCCAGCAGCTCAGGGCCTTGGACAGGGGAGGCCGAGCAGTACTTC. Translation: CASSSGPWTGEAEQYF. The chain combines TRBV7-2 with TRBJ2-7; 9 bases align to TRBD1. The CDR3 spans 16 residues. The V gene's germline CDR1 is SGHTA and CDR2 FQGNSA. V shed 4 bases, J shed 6 bases, and the junction held 13 bases outside the gene matches.

On this clone: Other DNA sequences in the sample encode the same CDR3. The DNA for the CDR3 is TGTGCCAGCAGCTTAGGGGAGGATACGCAGTATTTT. It encodes CASSLGEDTQYF. The J gene is TRBJ2-3, the V gene TRBV11-3; maybe TRBD2 (5 bases). There are 12 residues in the CDR3. Trimming took 1 base from V and 6 from J, leaving 5 bases between them. Germline CDR1 is SGHNT and CDR2 is YENEEA.

The V gene is TRBV6-5, the J gene TRBJ1-1; D unclear. Germline V gives CDR1 MNHEY, CDR2 SVGAGI. The germline V and J ends were trimmed by 5 bases and 0 bases, with 7 bases remaining between them. CDR3 length equals 13 residues. As DNA, the CDR3 is TGTGCCAGCAGTACCACAGTGAACACTGAAGCTTTCTTT. Translating it yields CASSTTVNTEAFF.

This sequence joins TRBV5-1 and TRBJ2-3; weak D call: TRBD1 (6 bases). Trimming removed 8 bases from V and 3 bases from J, with 13 bases in between. In germline, CDR1 is SGHRS, CDR2 YFSETQ. The CDR3 consists of 13 residues. The CDR3 here is CASSPGVTDTQYF. The CDR3 DNA is TGCGCCAGTTCCCCAGGGGTGACAGATACGCAGTATTTT. Supplemented by reference TRBV5-1 and TRBJ2-3, the full variable domain reads KAGVTQTPRYLIKTRGQQVTLSCSPISGHRSVSWYQQTPGQGLQFLFEYFSETQRNKGNFPGRFSGRQFSNSRSEMNVSTLELGDSALYLCASSPGVTDTQYFGPGTRLTVL.

This chain joins TRBV3-1 (or the pseudogene TRBV3-2) and TRBJ2-5; D is perhaps TRBD2 (7 bases). There are 14 residues in the CDR3. The V gene's germline CDR1 is LGHDT and CDR2 YNNKEL (reference sequence). Trimming left V 3 bases short and J 5 bases short, with 13 bases between. The CDR3 spells CASSQRGGLETQYF. The CDR3 DNA reads TGTGCCAGCAGCCAGAGGGGGGGCCTCGAGACCCAGTACTTC.

DNA for the CDR3: TGTGCCAGCAGCCTCGGCCAGGTCAATCAGCCCCAGCATTTT. Its translation: CASSLGQVNQPQHF. This rearrangement joins TRBV5-6 to TRBJ1-5; D gene uncertain. The length of the CDR3 is 14 residues. CDR1 is SGHDT, CDR2 YYEEEE, per germline. The germline V and J ends were trimmed by 4 bases and 3 bases, with 11 bases remaining between them.

CDR3 loop: CASSSGQGGGYTF. The CDR3 nucleotides read TGTGCCAGCAGTTCGGGACAGGGGGGTGGCTACACCTTC. The gene calls are TRBV28 and TRBJ1-2; 11 positions agree with TRBD1. Germline loops: CDR1 MDHEN, CDR2 SYDVKM. The V and J ends lost 4 bases and 7 bases, in that order; junction bases with no gene match: 2. The CDR3 contains 13 residues.

The V and J genes are TRBV7-8 and TRBJ1-2; D is unclear. This CDR3 is built from 12 residues. Germline lookup yields CDR1 SGHVS and CDR2 FQNEAQ. Trimming shortened V by 1 base and J by 6 bases, and 6 bases separated the two germline ends. The CDR3 DNA is TGTGCCAGCAGCTTAGATATTCATGGCTACACCTTC. Translating gives CASSLDIHGYTF. Combining the CDR3 with reference TRBV7-8 and TRBJ1-2 gives the whole variable domain GAGVSQSPRYKVAKRGQDVALRCDPISGHVSLFWYQQALGQGPEFLTYFQNEAQLDKSGLPSDRFFAERPEGSVSTLKIQRTQQEDSAVYLCASSLDIHGYTFGSGTRLTVV.

This chain connects TRBV19 to TRBJ1-6; D not certain. V was cut by 7 bases and J by 0 bases, with 7 bases left in between. The CDR3 length is 14 residues. Germline V lookup: CDR1 LNHDA, CDR2 SQIVND (reference sequence). Here the CDR3 reads CASNSRSYNSPLHF. CDR3 nucleotide sequence: TGTGCCAGTAACAGTCGCTCCTATAATTCACCCCTCCACTTT.

This chain joins TRBV19 and TRBJ1-4, with a possible D match to TRBD1 (6 bases). CDR3 length: 12 amino acids. Germline loops: CDR1 LNHDA, CDR2 SQIVND (reference sequence). V lost 6 bases, J lost 8 bases, and 10 bases lay in between. The CDR3, as DNA: TGTGCCAGTAGAGGGGGAGCCGAAAAACTGTTTTTT. Translating gives CASRGGAEKLFF.